The 26 T cell receptor beta chains presented below share a single source sample, sequenced in a study of Ad26.COV2.S vaccination and SARS-CoV-2 variants. The protocol was immunoSEQ multiplex PCR, while the TCRdb copy is restricted to in-frame clones and leaves out a portion. The table lists about 680,000 clones, around 92% of them singletons. Treatment here: over 15 received Ad26.COV2.S at low or high dose, single or two shots; about 5 received placebo; per-sample allocation not given. Specimen acquisition occurred on day 63 following the initial vaccine or placebo injection. The specimen was peripheral blood, collected in a trial of Ad26.COV2.S vaccine versus placebo. The receptor source for this set is a person aged 18-65 years who received the Ad26.COV2.S COVID-19 vaccine or a placebo.

This clone has just one count. This sample includes further DNA sequences coding for the same CDR3. This chain joins TRBV2 and TRBJ2-5; D is unresolved. The CDR3 spans 11 residues. The germline V gene encodes CDR1 SNHLY and CDR2 FYNNEI. V dropped 1 base and J dropped 3 bases, with 0 bases sitting between them. The CDR3 loop reads CASSEEETQYF. DNA for the CDR3: TGTGCCAGCAGTGAAGAAGAGACCCAGTACTTC.

V usage is TRBV7-2 and J usage is TRBJ1-4; 8 bases align to TRBD1. The V segment lost 3 bases and the J segment 7 bases; nucleotides outside the gene matches: 7. Germline-derived CDR1 and CDR2 are SGHTA and FQGNSA. The CDR3 is made up of 15 amino acids. The DNA of the CDR3 is TGTGCCAGCAGCTTGTGGACAGGGCGAGTTGAAAAACTGTTTTTT. Translation: CASSLWTGRVEKLFF.

The rearrangement links TRBV11-2 to TRBJ2-5, with no clear D. V shed 2 bases and J shed 1 base, with 8 bases lying between them. The V gene's germline CDR1 is SGHAT and CDR2 FQNNGV. The CDR3 runs 14 residues. The CDR3 DNA reads as TGTGCCAGCAGCTTAAACATAGGCCAAGAGACCCAGTACTTC. It codes for CASSLNIGQETQYF.

This rearrangement joins TRBV2 to TRBJ2-7, with 8 bases identical to TRBD2. The CDR3 sequence is 14 residues long. V lost 5 bases to trimming and J lost 0 bases; unmatched junction nucleotides: 3. Germline V gives CDR1 SNHLY, CDR2 FYNNEI. CDR3 sequence: CASSTAGGSYEQYF. The CDR3 DNA follows: TGTGCCAGCAGTACTGCGGGGGGCTCCTACGAGCAGTACTTC.

The V call is TRBV6-5, the J call TRBJ2-7; 11 bases match TRBD1. This CDR3 is built from 16 residues. CDR1 and CDR2 (germline): MNHEY, SVGAGI. Trimming took 3 bases from V and 2 from J; bases not matched to a gene: 6. CDR3 amino acids: CASSYGTGGTTYEQYF. CDR3 bases: TGTGCCAGCAGTTATGGGACAGGGGGGACTACCTACGAGCAGTACTTC.

J is TRBJ1-5 and V is TRBV6-5, with D hard to call. Germline CDR1 MNHEY, CDR2 SVGAGI. V was shortened by 6 bases and J by 7 bases, with 13 bases between the two germline ends. The CDR3 length is 13 residues. The CDR3 here is CASSSGYWQPQHF. CDR3 nucleotide sequence: TGTGCCAGCAGCTCAGGCTACTGGCAGCCCCAGCATTTT.

The J gene is TRBJ1-2, the V gene TRBV29-1; no reliable D call. The CDR3 is made up of 12 amino acids. Germline CDR1 and CDR2: SQVTM and ANQGSEA. The V gene lost 3 bases and the J gene lost 0 bases, with 5 bases spanning the gap. CDR3 DNA: TGCAGCGTTGATTCGGCTAACTATGGCTACACCTTC. Translated, it gives CSVDSANYGYTF.

This chain uses TRBV27 with TRBJ1-1, with D hard to call. Per the germline V gene, CDR1 is MNHEY and CDR2 is SMNVEV (reference sequence). The V end lost 7 bases, the J end lost 7 bases, and 16 bases lay between the germline ends. The CDR3 consists of 13 residues. The CDR3 DNA reads as TGTGCCAGCATGGGGAGAATCCTAAATGAAGCTTTCTTT. Translation: CASMGRILNEAFF.

The V call is TRBV3-1 (or the pseudogene TRBV3-2), the J call TRBJ1-6; D unclear. The germline V and J ends were trimmed by 1 base and 8 bases, with 12 bases remaining between them. Per germline, CDR1 LGHDT and CDR2 YNNKEL (reference sequence). This CDR3 is built from 15 residues. CDR3: CASSQVTRADSPLHF. The CDR3 DNA sequence: TGTGCCAGCAGCCAAGTCACCCGAGCAGATTCACCCCTCCACTTT.

The chain recombines TRBV27 with TRBJ1-5; D ambiguous. The germline CDR1 and CDR2 sequences are MNHEY and SMNVEV (reference sequence). Trimming cost V 5 bases and J 1 base, with 21 bases left between them. The CDR3 runs to 18 residues. The CDR3 loop reads CASSPHLGMGGSNQPQHF. DNA for the CDR3: TGTGCCAGCAGTCCCCACCTCGGGATGGGAGGGAGCAATCAGCCCCAGCATTTT.

The V and J genes are TRBV10-3 and TRBJ1-6; TRBD1 might be the D (5 bases). CDR1 and CDR2 (germline): ENHRY, SYGVKD. Deletions cut 4 bases from V and 1 base from J, with 8 bases between. This CDR3 has 15 amino acids. The CDR3 region is CAISAEGSYNSPLHF. CDR3 sequence (DNA): TGTGCCATCAGTGCGGAGGGGTCCTATAATTCACCCCTCCACTTT.

The gene calls are TRBV24-1 and TRBJ2-7, with TRBD1 identical over 10 bases. The CDR3 runs to 15 residues. The V segment lost 4 bases and the J segment 9 bases; nucleotides outside the gene matches: 11. Germline V gives CDR1 KGHDR, CDR2 SFDVKD. CDR3 in amino acids: CATSDPGTGVGGQYF. The CDR3 DNA reads TGTGCCACCAGTGACCCCGGGACAGGGGTTGGCGGGCAGTACTTC.

The V call is TRBV29-1, the J call TRBJ1-2, with D uncertain. The CDR3 sequence is 11 residues long. CDR1 and CDR2 (germline): SQVTM, ANQGSEA. The V and J ends lost 2 bases and 5 bases respectively, with 6 bases between them. The CDR3: CSVEWPYGYTF. CDR3 coding DNA: TGCAGCGTTGAATGGCCTTATGGCTACACCTTC. The full variable domain, with the rest looked up from reference TRBV29-1 and TRBJ1-2, is SAVISQKPSRDICQRGTSLTIQCQVDSQVTMMFWYRQQPGQSLTLIATANQGSEATYESGFVIDKFPISRPNLTFSTLTVSNMSPEDSSIYLCSVEWPYGYTFGSGTRLTVV.

This chain uses TRBV3-1 (or the pseudogene TRBV3-2) with TRBJ2-3, with TRBD2 as a possible D gene (6 bases). This CDR3 is 14 amino acids long. Trimming left V 4 bases short and J 2 bases short, with 10 bases between. Germline V gives CDR1 LGHDT, CDR2 YNNKEL (reference sequence). CDR3 bases: TGTGCCAGCAGCCTCCGACTAGTCACAGATACGCAGTATTTT. This encodes CASSLRLVTDTQYF.

J is TRBJ1-5 and V is TRBV19; D is ambiguous. The CDR3 totals 17 residues. From germline, CDR1 is LNHDA and CDR2 SQIVND (reference sequence). Trimming removed 0 bases from V and 4 bases from J, with 16 bases in between. The DNA of the CDR3 is TGTGCCAGTAGTATAGATGGTGGGATTGTGGGGAATCAGCCCCAGCATTTT. Protein product: CASSIDGGIVGNQPQHF.

This clone has just one count. The V gene is TRBV5-1, the J gene TRBJ2-1; D is uncertain. The CDR3 totals 15 residues. Germline V lookup: CDR1 SGHRS, CDR2 YFSETQ. The germline V and J ends were trimmed by 0 bases and 2 bases, with 9 bases remaining between them. The CDR3 reads CASSLVTTPYNEQFF. CDR3 nucleotide sequence: TGCGCCAGCAGCTTGGTTACTACCCCCTACAATGAGCAGTTCTTC.

This clone was seen a handful of times. The rearrangement uses TRBV5-4 and TRBJ2-7; TRBD2 matches 10 bases. This CDR3 has 14 amino acids. The V and J ends lost 3 bases and 5 bases, in that order; junction bases with no gene match: 5. Germline V gene sequence: CDR1 SGHNT, CDR2 YYREEE (reference sequence). CDR3 loop: CASSSPGLANEQYF. The CDR3 DNA follows: TGTGCCAGCAGCTCACCGGGACTAGCGAACGAGCAGTACTTC.

This sequence joins TRBV6-5 and TRBJ2-2, with D possibly being TRBD1 (7 bases). V lost 8 bases to trimming and J lost 4 bases, with 11 bases between them. Germline loops: CDR1 MNHEY, CDR2 SVGAGI. The CDR3 covers 13 residues. This CDR3 is CASAGQSTGELFF. CDR3 in DNA: TGTGCCAGCGCGGGACAGAGCACCGGGGAGCTGTTTTTT.

The chain is built from TRBV7-3 and TRBJ2-2; TRBD1 aligns across 7 bases. Germline CDR1 reads SGHTA; CDR2 reads FQGTGA. This CDR3 contains 15 residues. V lost 5 bases and J lost 3; bases outside the gene matches: 6. The CDR3 here is CASSQTQGYTGELFF. CDR3 DNA sequence: TGTGCCAGCAGCCAGACACAGGGGTACACCGGGGAGCTGTTTTTT.

This chain connects TRBV10-3 to TRBJ1-2; D call uncertain. Germline lookup yields CDR1 ENHRY and CDR2 SYGVKD. The CDR3 loop spans 12 amino acids. V lost 3 bases, J lost 6 bases, and 8 bases lay in between. DNA for the CDR3: TGTGCCATCAGTGAAGACATCGATGGCTACACCTTC. This codes for CAISEDIDGYTF.

This clone was recorded once. The V call is TRBV6-6, the J call TRBJ2-5; D might be TRBD2 (5 bases). Germline CDR1 is MNHNY and CDR2 is SVGAGI (reference sequence). CDR3 length: 13 amino acids. With 5 bases removed from V and 4 bases from J, the gap between germline ends came to 11 bases. CDR3 sequence reads: CASSDLAAETQYF. CDR3 DNA: TGTGCCAGCAGTGACCTAGCTGCAGAGACCCAGTACTTC.

There are a few counts of this clone. The CDR3 reads CAWSANRGRTIYF. For the CDR3, the DNA is TGTGCCTGGAGCGCCAACAGGGGACGCACCATATATTTT. This rearrangement joins TRBV30 to TRBJ1-3; 7 nucleotides match TRBD1. J was trimmed by 9 bases and V by 3 bases; bases with no gene match: 8. Germline values: CDR1 GTSNPN, CDR2 SVGIG (reference sequence). This CDR3 spans 13 amino acids. Together with reference TRBV30 and TRBJ1-3, the CDR3 gives the full variable domain: SQTIHQWPATLVQPVGSPLSLECTVEGTSNPNLYWYRQAAGRGLQLLFYSVGIGQISSEVPQNLSASRPQDRQFILSSKKLLLSDSGFYLCAWSANRGRTIYFGEGSWLTVV.

The rearrangement joins TRBV6-5 to TRBJ2-4; possibly TRBD1 or TRBD2 for D (5 bases each). V lost 10 bases and J lost 13, with 29 bases in between. The CDR3 consists of 15 residues. The germline V gene encodes CDR1 MNHEY and CDR2 SVGAGI. The CDR3 DNA reads TGTGCCACCGTACAGAGGTCTAACTCGGGGACGAAACAGTACTTC. Amino acids: CATVQRSNSGTKQYF.

The chain couples TRBV14 to TRBJ2-3; possibly TRBD2 for D (5 bases). Germline V CDR1 and CDR2: SGHDN, FVKESK. The CDR3 spans 13 residues. Trimming removed 1 base at V and 5 bases at J, with 7 bases between. The CDR3 reads CASSQVGGDTQYF. CDR3 in DNA: TGTGCCAGCAGCCAAGTAGGAGGAGATACGCAGTATTTT.

CDR3 region: CASSFREGTEAFF. CDR3 coding DNA: TGTGCCAGCAGTTTCCGGGAGGGCACTGAAGCTTTCTTT. This chain uses TRBV27 with TRBJ1-1, with D uncertain. The CDR3 has 13 residues. The germline V gene has CDR1 MNHEY and CDR2 SMNVEV (reference sequence). With 3 bases removed from V and 4 bases from J, the gap between germline ends came to 9 bases.

V and J are TRBV5-4 and TRBJ1-4, with D unclear. V lost 5 bases, J lost 3 bases, and 20 bases lay in between. The germline V gene has CDR1 SGHNT and CDR2 YYREEE (reference sequence). The length of the CDR3 is 17 residues. CDR3 in amino acids: CASSSDGRGRANEKLFF. The CDR3, as DNA: TGTGCCAGCAGTTCCGATGGCCGGGGTAGAGCTAATGAAAAACTGTTTTTT.